The TCR beta chain described here comes from a study of cytomegalovirus exposure and HLA in healthy donors. With 0 bases clipped from V and 5 bases from J, the junction kept 5 bases outside the gene matches. The CDR3 runs 16 residues. Germline loops: CDR1 SGDLS, CDR2 YYNGEE. In its sample, this clone was seen once. PCR primers comprised 60 Vbeta and 13 Jbeta primers. Assay: immunoSEQ multiplex PCR; the TCRdb copy retains only in-frame clones and omits some. The repertoire holds around 94,000 clones, with approximately 87% as singletons. Sequenced material: PBMCs. This TCR derives from a man in his forties or fifties in good health and CMV-seronegative. The chain combines TRBV9 with TRBJ2-2; TRBD2 agrees at 9 bases. In DNA form, the CDR3 reads TGTGCCAGCAGCGTAGGCCCTAGCGGGGATACCGGGGAGCTGTTTTTT. Its protein product is CASSVGPSGDTGELFF.